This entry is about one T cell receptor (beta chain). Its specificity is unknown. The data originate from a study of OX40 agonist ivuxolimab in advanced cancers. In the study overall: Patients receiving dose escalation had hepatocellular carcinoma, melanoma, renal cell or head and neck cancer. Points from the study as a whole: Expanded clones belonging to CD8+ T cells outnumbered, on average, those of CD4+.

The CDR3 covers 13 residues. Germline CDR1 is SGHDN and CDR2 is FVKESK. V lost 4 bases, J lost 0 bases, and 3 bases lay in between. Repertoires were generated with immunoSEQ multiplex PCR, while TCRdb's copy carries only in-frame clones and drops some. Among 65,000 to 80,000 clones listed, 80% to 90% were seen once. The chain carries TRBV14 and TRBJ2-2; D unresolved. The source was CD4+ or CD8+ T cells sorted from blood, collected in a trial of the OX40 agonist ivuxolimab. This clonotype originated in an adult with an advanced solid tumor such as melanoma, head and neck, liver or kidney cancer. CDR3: CASSLANTGELFF. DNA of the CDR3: TGTGCCAGCAGCCTGGCGAACACCGGGGAGCTGTTTTTT.